The text below deals with one T cell receptor beta chain. Its antigen is not known. The primer mix had 60 Vbeta and 13 Jbeta primers. Profiled with immunoSEQ multiplex PCR; TCRdb holds only in-frame clones, not every one. The sample has about 150,000 clones, over 70% seen once. V dropped 2 bases and J dropped 3 bases, with 13 bases sitting between them. Germline lookup yields CDR1 MNHNY and CDR2 SVGAGI (reference sequence). The CDR3 covers 15 residues. These data are taken from a study of cytomegalovirus exposure and HLA in healthy donors. General study results and limits: Indistinguishability led to the exclusion of some V segments, TRBV6-2 and TRBV6-3 included. Roughly uniform sequencing depth across donors was assumed, possibly incorrectly. TCR beta V- and J-gene trimming was later associated with a missense DCLRE1C variant.

The origin of this receptor is a young man in good health and CMV-seropositive. Sequenced material: PBMCs. The chain uses TRBV6-6 and TRBJ1-2; a possible D gene is TRBD1 (6 bases). The CDR3 sequence: CASSYADRPHYGYTF. DNA for the CDR3: TGTGCCAGCAGTTACGCCGACAGGCCCCACTATGGCTACACCTTC.